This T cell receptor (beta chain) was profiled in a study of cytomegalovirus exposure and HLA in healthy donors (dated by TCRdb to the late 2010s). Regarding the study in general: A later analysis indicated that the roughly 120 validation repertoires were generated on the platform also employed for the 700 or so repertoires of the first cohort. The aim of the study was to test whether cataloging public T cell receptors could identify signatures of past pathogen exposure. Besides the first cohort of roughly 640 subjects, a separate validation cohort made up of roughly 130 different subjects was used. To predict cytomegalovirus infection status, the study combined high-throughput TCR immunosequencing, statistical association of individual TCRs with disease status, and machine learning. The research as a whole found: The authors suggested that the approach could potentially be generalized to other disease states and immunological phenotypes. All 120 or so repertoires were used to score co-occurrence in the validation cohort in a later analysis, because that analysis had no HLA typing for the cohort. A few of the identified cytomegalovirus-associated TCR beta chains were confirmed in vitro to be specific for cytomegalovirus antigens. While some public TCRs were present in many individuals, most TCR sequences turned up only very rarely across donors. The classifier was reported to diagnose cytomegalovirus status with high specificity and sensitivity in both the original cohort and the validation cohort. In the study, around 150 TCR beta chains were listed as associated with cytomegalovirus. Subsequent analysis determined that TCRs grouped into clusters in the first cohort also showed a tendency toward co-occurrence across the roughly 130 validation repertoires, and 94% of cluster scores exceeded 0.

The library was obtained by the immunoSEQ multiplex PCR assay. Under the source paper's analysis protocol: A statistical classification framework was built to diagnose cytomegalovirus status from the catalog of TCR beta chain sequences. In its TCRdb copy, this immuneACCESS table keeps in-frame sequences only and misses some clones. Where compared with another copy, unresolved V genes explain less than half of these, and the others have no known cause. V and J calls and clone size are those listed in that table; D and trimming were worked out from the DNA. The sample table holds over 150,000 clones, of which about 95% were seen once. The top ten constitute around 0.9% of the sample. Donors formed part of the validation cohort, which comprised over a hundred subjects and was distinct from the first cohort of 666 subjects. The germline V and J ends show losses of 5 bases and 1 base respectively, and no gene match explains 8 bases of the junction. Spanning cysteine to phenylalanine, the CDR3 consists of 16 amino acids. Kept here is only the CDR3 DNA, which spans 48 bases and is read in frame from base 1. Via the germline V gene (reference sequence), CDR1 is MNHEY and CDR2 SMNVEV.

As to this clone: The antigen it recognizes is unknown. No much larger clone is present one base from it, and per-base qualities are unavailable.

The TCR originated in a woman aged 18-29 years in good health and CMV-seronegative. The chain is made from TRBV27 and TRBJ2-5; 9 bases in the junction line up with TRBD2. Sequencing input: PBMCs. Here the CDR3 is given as CASSVGLAGIQETQYF. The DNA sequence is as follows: TGTGCCAGCAGTGTCGGTCTAGCGGGGATCCAAGAGACCCAGTACTTC.